Listed below are T cell receptor beta chains from one sample, sequenced in a study of blood T cell repertoires in COVID-19. The assay was immunoSEQ multiplex PCR, and TCRdb's table has in-frame clones only and misses some. The profile shows hundreds of thousands of clones, roughly 86% of them singletons. Sequencing input: peripheral blood. These receptors were collected from a woman aged 30 to 39 with acute or convalescent COVID-19. Both conserved end residues are part of each CDR3. D genes are given only for firm matches. Clone sizes are given selectively: once, few, many, or a class where the clone is expanded.

J gene	D gene	V gene	clone size	CDR3 DNA	CDR3 protein
TRBJ1-1	TRBD1	TRBV7-9	.	TGTGCCAGCAGCCCCCGACAGGGGCTGGACGCTGAAGCTTTCTTT	CASSPRQGLDAEAFF
TRBJ1-1	.	TRBV25-1	.	TGTGCCAGCAGTCCACTCCGACAGCACACTGAAGCTTTCTTT	CASSPLRQHTEAFF
TRBJ1-3	TRBD1	TRBV29-1	.	TGCAGCGTTGGGGAGGACAGGGCTGGAAACACCATATATTTT	CSVGEDRAGNTIYF
TRBJ1-5	.	TRBV10-2	few	TGCGCCAGCAGTGAGCCAGGTAATCAGCCCCAGCATTTT	CASSEPGNQPQHF
TRBJ2-1	TRBD2	TRBV19	.	TGTGCCAGCAAAACTAATGCGGGAGGTCTCAATGAGCAGTTCTTC	CASKTNAGGLNEQFF
TRBJ2-2	.	TRBV10-3	.	TGTGCCATCAGTGACTTACAGGGATCCGGGGAGCTGTTTTTT	CAISDLQGSGELFF
TRBJ2-7	TRBD1	TRBV25-1	many	TGTGCCAGCAGCCTGACTCGGGACAGGGGAACCTACGAGCAGTACTTC	CASSLTRDRGTYEQYF
TRBJ2-3	.	TRBV23-1	.	TGCGCCAGAACCCCTCGGGCAGATACGCAGTATTTT	CARTPRADTQYF
TRBJ2-7	.	TRBV5-1	.	TGCGCCAGCAGCTTGGCCACTAGCTTTGAGCAGTACTTC	CASSLATSFEQYF
TRBJ1-5	TRBD1	TRBV30	.	TGTGCCTGGTCTACAGGGGGCGGGGGTCAGCCCCAGCATTTT	CAWSTGGGGQPQHF
TRBJ2-1	.	TRBV30	.	TGTGCCTGGTCCCCCGAAAGTAGCTACAATGAGCAGTTCTTC	CAWSPESSYNEQFF
TRBJ2-5	TRBD2	TRBV6-2/TRBV6-3	once	TGTGCCAGCAGTCAAAACAGACGAAGGACTAGCGGTGTGGAGACCCAGTACTTC	CASSQNRRRTSGVETQYF
TRBJ2-5	.	TRBV3-1/TRBV3-2	.	TGTGCCAGCAGCCGAGCGGGCGGAGAGACCCAGTACTTC	CASSRAGGETQYF